These 8 T cell receptor beta chains were all obtained from the same sample, sequenced in a study of T cells in Graves' hyperthyroidism and ophthalmopathy. Regions amplified from RNA transcripts were the TCR beta CDR3 regions. Primed by the HTBI set, a first-round RT-PCR was run on the TCR CDR3. TCRdb reprocessed the multiplex PCR reads with MiXCR, giving one entry per CDR3 protein. The table shows 620,000 or so distinct CDR3 sequences, with roughly 15% occurring only once. Sequenced material: blood. The receptors come from a woman aged 50 to 60 with Graves' ophthalmopathy.

This clonotype was detected many times. This chain joins TRBV27 and TRBJ2-1, with a weak D call TRBD1 (6 bases). V was clipped by 2 bases and J by 9 bases, with 20 bases between them. CDR3 length equals 16 residues. Germline V gene data show CDR1 as MNHEY and CDR2 as SMNVEV (reference sequence). CDR3 coding DNA: TGTGCCAGCAGTTTACAATCGCAGGGGTCTACAGGTGAGCAGTTCTTC. Its protein is CASSLQSQGSTGEQFF.

This clonotype was found many times. The rearrangement uses TRBV7-8 and TRBJ1-2; D uncertain. Germline V lookup: CDR1 SGHVS, CDR2 FQNEAQ. The germline V and J ends were trimmed by 3 bases and 4 bases, with 9 bases remaining between them. The CDR3 totals 13 residues. CDR3 sequence (DNA): TGTGCCAGCAGCTTGGGGAACTCCTATGGCTACACCTTC. Its protein product is CASSLGNSYGYTF.

This clonotype was detected many times. The junction shows a germline mismatch at one end, possibly a read error. This chain joins TRBV12-3 or TRBV12-4 and TRBJ1-1; D is undetermined. This CDR3 spans 13 amino acids. The CDR3 here is CASSFLYGPPPLF. As DNA, the CDR3 is TGTGCCAGCAGTTTCCTCTACGGGCCTCCTCCCCTCTTT.

This clonotype was seen ten or more times. This chain joins TRBV30 and TRBJ2-5; D uncertain. In germline, CDR1 is GTSNPN, CDR2 SVGIG (reference sequence). This CDR3 spans 12 amino acids. Trimming took off 0 bases at V and 4 bases at J, with 6 bases between the two ends. CDR3 in amino acids: CAWSVLGETQYF. As DNA, the CDR3 is TGTGCCTGGAGTGTACTGGGAGAGACCCAGTACTTC.

The V and J genes are TRBV6-1 and TRBJ2-2, with 10 bases that match TRBD2. CDR1 MNHNS and CDR2 SASEGT come from the germline V gene. Trimming at V came to 10 bases and at J to 6 bases, leaving 17 bases not matched to a gene. The CDR3 sequence is 17 residues long. CDR3 bases: TGTGCCACCAAGCGGGAGGGCCTTAGAGGGTATGCCGGGGAGCTGTTTTTT. As protein: CATKREGLRGYAGELFF.

This clonotype was detected many times. The J gene is TRBJ2-1, the V gene TRBV27; D not resolved. V was pared by 3 bases and J by 6 bases, with 9 bases between. The CDR3 runs 13 residues. The germline V gene encodes CDR1 MNHEY and CDR2 SMNVEV (reference sequence). CDR3 coding DNA: TGTGCCAGCAGTTTCAGGTCTTCCAATGAGCAGTTCTTC. This translates into CASSFRSSNEQFF.

The chain uses TRBV7-2 and TRBJ1-1; no clear D gene. The germline CDR1 and CDR2 sequences are SGHTA and FQGNSA. The CDR3 spans 13 residues. V lost 1 base, J lost 7 bases, and 10 bases lay in between. CDR3 nucleotides: TGTGCCAGCAGCTTAGTAGCGTCCGGTGAAGCTTTCTTT. Translating gives CASSLVASGEAFF.

In this sample, this clonotype turned up a few times. The CDR3, as DNA: TGTGCCAGCAGTATAGGGACTATCGCCGGGGAGCTGTTTTTT. This sequence encodes CASSIGTIAGELFF. The V gene is TRBV28, the J gene TRBJ2-2; 7 bases are a match to TRBD2. Germline V gene sequence: CDR1 MDHEN, CDR2 SYDVKM. CDR3 length equals 14 residues. Trimming at V came to 5 bases and at J to 6 bases, leaving 6 bases not matched to a gene.